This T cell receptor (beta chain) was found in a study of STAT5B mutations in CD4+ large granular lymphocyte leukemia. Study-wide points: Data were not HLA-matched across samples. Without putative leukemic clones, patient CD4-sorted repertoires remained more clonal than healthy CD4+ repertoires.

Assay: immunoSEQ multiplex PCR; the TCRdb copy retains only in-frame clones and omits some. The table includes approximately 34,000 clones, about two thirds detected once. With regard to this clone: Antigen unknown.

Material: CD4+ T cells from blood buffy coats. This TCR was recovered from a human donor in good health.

The CDR3, as DNA: TGTGCCTGGACGGGCGGGGGCCCGGGTGAGCAGTTCTTC. Translated: CAWTGGGPGEQFF. V and J are TRBV30 and TRBJ2-1; possible D gene TRBD2, 7 bases. CDR3 length: 13 residues. Germline CDR1 GTSNPN, CDR2 SVGIG (reference sequence). V lost 4 bases and J 9 bases, leaving 16 bases between the germline ends.